The TCR beta chain under discussion was sequenced for a study of shared clonotypes between healthy human individuals. Sequenced by immunoSEQ multiplex PCR; TCRdb stores in-frame clones only, minus some. The repertoire consists of 650,000 to 700,000 clones, with 90% occurring once and the leading ten covering 34%. Unmatched junction bases numbered 4, after V lost 6 bases and J lost 3 bases. Germline V gene lookup returns CDR1 LNHDA and CDR2 SQIVND (reference sequence). The CDR3 totals 15 residues. The TCR comes from a man younger than 35 in good health. Some clones in this sample may be carry-over from other donors' samples. This chain uses TRBV19 with TRBJ2-1, with 11 bases fitting TRBD2. What was sequenced was memory CD8+ T cells from PBMCs. Described subset: CD45RO+ cells pooled with CCR7-negative TemRA cells. The CDR3 reads CASRGLAELYNEQFF. The DNA of the CDR3 is TGTGCCAGTAGGGGACTAGCGGAACTCTACAATGAGCAGTTCTTC.